The 13 T cell receptor beta chains given below trace back to one sample, sequenced in a study of blood T cell repertoires in COVID-19. Measured with immunoSEQ multiplex PCR; TCRdb has only the in-frame clones, and not every one. The sample includes 100,000 or so clones, 75% to 85% of them seen just once. Sequencing used peripheral blood. Receptors were obtained from a woman aged 70-85 years with acute or convalescent COVID-19.

The rearrangement joins TRBV4-1 to TRBJ1-4; a possible D gene is TRBD1 (6 bases). Germline CDR1 and CDR2: MGHRA and YSYEKL. Trimming stripped 0 bases from V and 7 bases from J, with 12 bases between. CDR3 length: 15 amino acids. The CDR3 region is CASSQDQGGGEKLFF. For the CDR3, the DNA is TGCGCCAGCAGCCAAGATCAAGGGGGGGGTGAAAAACTGTTTTTT.

The chain is built from TRBV2 and TRBJ2-3, with D possibly TRBD2 on 6 matching bases. The germline V gene has CDR1 SNHLY and CDR2 FYNNEI. With 8 bases removed from V and 3 bases from J, the gap between germline ends came to 9 bases. This CDR3 has 12 residues. The CDR3, as DNA: TGTGCCAGCCGGGAGTTAACAGATACGCAGTATTTT. Protein product: CASRELTDTQYF.

DNA for the CDR3: TGTGCCAGCAGCGGGGGACAGTACCAAGAGACCCAGTACTTC. Protein: CASSGGQYQETQYF. The genes are TRBV9 and TRBJ2-5, with 7 nucleotides matching TRBD1. CDR1 and CDR2 (germline): SGDLS, YYNGEE. This CDR3 is 14 amino acids long. The trim removed 3 bases at V and 0 bases at J, leaving 2 bases unmatched. Filled out from reference TRBV9 and TRBJ2-5, the complete variable domain reads DSGVTQTPKHLITATGQRVTLRCSPRSGDLSVYWYQQSLDQGLQFLIQYYNGEERAKGNILERFSAQQFPDLHSELNLSSLELGDSALYFCASSGGQYQETQYFGPGTRLLVL.

In DNA, the CDR3 is TGTGCCAGCAGCAAGGGACTAGCGGGGGCTCTAGCCAAAAACATTCAGTACTTC. Protein: CASSKGLAGALAKNIQYF. The chain employs TRBV6-2 or TRBV6-3 and TRBJ2-4; TRBD2 agrees at 14 bases. The junction had 7 bases not matched to a gene; V was cut back by 6 bases and J by 0 bases. The germline V gene has CDR1 MNHEY and CDR2 SVGEGT. The CDR3 is made up of 18 amino acids.

This clone was seen once. The chain joins TRBV5-1 to TRBJ1-1, with 9 nucleotides matching TRBD1. CDR3 length equals 15 residues. The germline V gene encodes CDR1 SGHRS and CDR2 YFSETQ. Trimming at V came to 8 bases and at J to 0 bases, leaving 8 bases not matched to a gene. CDR3 protein: CASTGGVRMNTEAFF. The CDR3 DNA reads TGCGCCAGTACAGGGGGCGTTAGGATGAACACTGAAGCTTTCTTT.

For this clone: At one of its ends the junction is not consistent with the germline gene, which may arise from a read error. J is TRBJ1-5 and V is TRBV2; 7 bases align to TRBD1. The CDR3 has 13 amino acids. Germline CDR1 SNHLY, CDR2 FYNNEI. The chain's CDR3 is CASRGDRVQAQHF. In DNA, the CDR3 is TGTGCCAGCAGGGGCGACAGGGTTCAGGCCCAGCATTTT.

This clone was detected only a few times. The rearrangement uses TRBV18 and TRBJ2-2; possibly TRBD2 for D (6 bases). This CDR3 contains 13 residues. Trimming left V 2 bases short and J 5 bases short, with 6 bases between. Germline V gives CDR1 KGHSH, CDR2 LQKENI. In DNA form, the CDR3 reads TGTGCCAGCTCACCAGGAGGGACCGGGGAGCTGTTTTTT. Translated: CASSPGGTGELFF.

V usage is TRBV4-1 and J usage is TRBJ2-3; 9 positions agree with TRBD1. V lost 4 bases to trimming and J lost 5 bases; unmatched junction nucleotides: 13. Germline CDR1 reads MGHRA; CDR2 reads YSYEKL. This CDR3 spans 17 amino acids. The chain's CDR3 is CASSPQGNRGPIDTQYF. The CDR3 DNA reads as TGCGCCAGCAGCCCCCAGGGGAACAGGGGGCCCATAGATACGCAGTATTTT.

The chain uses TRBV6-4 and TRBJ1-1, with 7 bases matching TRBD1. Trimming took 8 bases from V and 3 from J; bases not matched to a gene: 6. The CDR3 covers 13 residues. In germline, CDR1 is MRHNA, CDR2 SNTAGT. CDR3 sequence: CASATGKHTEAFF. Here the CDR3 DNA reads TGTGCCAGCGCGACAGGGAAACACACTGAAGCTTTCTTT.

The rearrangement uses TRBV4-1 and TRBJ2-1; D gene ambiguous. The CDR3 contains 16 residues. The germline V and J ends were trimmed by 4 bases and 3 bases, with 16 bases remaining between them. Germline V gene lookup returns CDR1 MGHRA and CDR2 YSYEKL. CDR3 sequence: CASSPFSPTFYNEQFF. In DNA, the CDR3 is TGCGCCAGCAGCCCCTTTAGCCCGACCTTCTACAATGAGCAGTTCTTC.

The chain is built from TRBV6-1 and TRBJ1-3, with a possible D match to TRBD1 (5 bases). The ends were cut back, 0 bases at V and 7 bases at J, with 7 bases in the middle. The CDR3 sequence is 13 residues long. Germline-derived CDR1 and CDR2 are MNHNS and SASEGT. For the CDR3, the DNA is TGTGCCAGCAGTGAAGCGCCAGGGAACACCATATATTTT. Its translation: CASSEAPGNTIYF.

The rearrangement uses TRBV20-1 and TRBJ1-5; D call uncertain. The CDR3 has 13 residues. The germline V gene has CDR1 DFQATT and CDR2 SNEGSKA (reference sequence). Trimming pared 3 bases from V and 4 bases from J, leaving 10 bases between. The CDR3 reads CSASVPGNQPQHF. The CDR3 nucleotides are TGCAGTGCTAGTGTTCCGGGAAATCAGCCCCAGCATTTT.

V gene TRBV6-1 combines with J gene TRBJ1-5; D remains ambiguous. Trimming took off 3 bases at V and 0 bases at J, with 12 bases between the two ends. Looked up from germline, CDR1 is MNHNS and CDR2 is SASEGT. The CDR3 runs to 16 residues. In DNA, the CDR3 is TGTGCCAGCAGTGAGTTCACCAGTTATAGCAATCAGCCCCAGCATTTT. Amino acid sequence: CASSEFTSYSNQPQHF.